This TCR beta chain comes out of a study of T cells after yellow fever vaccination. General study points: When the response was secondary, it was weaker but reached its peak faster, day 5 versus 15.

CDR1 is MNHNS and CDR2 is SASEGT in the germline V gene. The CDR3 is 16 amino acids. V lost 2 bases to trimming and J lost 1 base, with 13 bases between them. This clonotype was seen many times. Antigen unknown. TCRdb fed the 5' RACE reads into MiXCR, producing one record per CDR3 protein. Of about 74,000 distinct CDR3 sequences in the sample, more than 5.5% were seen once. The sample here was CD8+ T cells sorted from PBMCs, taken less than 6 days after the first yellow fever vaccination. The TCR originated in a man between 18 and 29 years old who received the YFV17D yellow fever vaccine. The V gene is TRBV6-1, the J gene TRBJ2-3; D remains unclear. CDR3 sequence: CASSETIHLGTDTQYF. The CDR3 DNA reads TGTGCCAGCAGTGAAACAATCCACCTTGGCACAGATACGCAGTATTTT.